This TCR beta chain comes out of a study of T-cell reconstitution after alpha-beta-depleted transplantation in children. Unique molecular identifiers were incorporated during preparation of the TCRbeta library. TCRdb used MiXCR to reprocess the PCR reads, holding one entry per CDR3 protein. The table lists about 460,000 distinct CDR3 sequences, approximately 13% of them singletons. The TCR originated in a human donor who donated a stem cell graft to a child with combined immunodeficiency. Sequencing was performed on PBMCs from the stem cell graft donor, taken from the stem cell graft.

The CDR3 protein is CASSQPTSGGLYEQYF. The CDR3 nucleotides are TGTGCCAGCAGCCAACCTACTAGCGGGGGGCTCTACGAGCAGTACTTC. The chain uses TRBV4-2 and TRBJ2-7, with 12 bases lining up with TRBD2. J was trimmed by 3 bases and V by 2 bases; bases with no gene match: 5. From germline, CDR1 is LGHNA and CDR2 YNFKEQ. CDR3 size: 16 residues.